This T cell receptor (beta chain) was sequenced for a study of blood T cell repertoires in COVID-19. In the study overall: The United States, Italy and Spain provided the acute and convalescent COVID-19 samples. PBMCs, B-cell-depleted T cells, or T cells were the source of the cDNA or gDNA that made up the material.

The length of the CDR3 is 15 residues. The ends lost 5 bases at V and 0 bases at J; junction bases unmatched: 3. Germline V CDR1 and CDR2: SGHVS, FQNEAQ. This clone was detected ten times or more. Those enrolled, adults aged roughly 18 to 89 years, came from 25 or so US areas. Assignments of participants to cohorts depended upon their own reported clinical history. Libraries were prepared by immunoSEQ multiplex PCR; TCRdb keeps only in-frame clonotypes and omits some of them. The sample records about 190,000 clones, 76% being singletons. This receptor was obtained from a woman aged 45-65 years with acute COVID-19. What was sequenced was PBMCs or T cells enriched from blood (not recorded which). The rearrangement uses TRBV7-8 and TRBJ1-1, with TRBD1 identical over 10 bases. The chain's CDR3 is CASSPGTGVNTEAFF. CDR3 coding DNA: TGTGCCAGCAGCCCGGGGACAGGGGTGAACACTGAAGCTTTCTTT.